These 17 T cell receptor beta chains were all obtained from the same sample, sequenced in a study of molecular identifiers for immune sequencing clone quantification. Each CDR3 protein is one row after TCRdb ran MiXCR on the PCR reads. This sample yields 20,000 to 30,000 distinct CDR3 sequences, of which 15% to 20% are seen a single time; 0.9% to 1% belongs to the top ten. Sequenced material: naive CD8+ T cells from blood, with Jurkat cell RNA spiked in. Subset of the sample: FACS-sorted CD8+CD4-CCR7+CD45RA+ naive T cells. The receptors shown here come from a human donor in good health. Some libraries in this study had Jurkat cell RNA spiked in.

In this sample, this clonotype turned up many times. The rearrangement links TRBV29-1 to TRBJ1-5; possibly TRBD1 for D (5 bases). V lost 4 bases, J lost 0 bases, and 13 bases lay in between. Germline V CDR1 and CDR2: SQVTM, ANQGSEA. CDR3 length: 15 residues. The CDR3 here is CSVGDEGYSNQPQHF. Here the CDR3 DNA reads TGCAGCGTTGGGGACGAAGGCTATAGCAATCAGCCCCAGCATTTT.

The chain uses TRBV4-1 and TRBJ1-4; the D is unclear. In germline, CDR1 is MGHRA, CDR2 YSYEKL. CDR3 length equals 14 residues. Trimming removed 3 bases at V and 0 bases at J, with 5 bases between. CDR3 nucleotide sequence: TGCGCCAGCAGCCAGGGCTCAACTAATGAAAAACTGTTTTTT. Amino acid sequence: CASSQGSTNEKLFF.

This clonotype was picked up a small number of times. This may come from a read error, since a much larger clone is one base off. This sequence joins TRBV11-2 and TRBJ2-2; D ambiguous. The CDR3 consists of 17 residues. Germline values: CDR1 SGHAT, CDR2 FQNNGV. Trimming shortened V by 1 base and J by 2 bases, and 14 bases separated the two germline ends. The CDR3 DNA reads TGTGCCAGCAGCTTAGTAACAACGGAAGAAAACACCGGGGAGCTGTTTTTT. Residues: CASSLVTTEENTGELFF.

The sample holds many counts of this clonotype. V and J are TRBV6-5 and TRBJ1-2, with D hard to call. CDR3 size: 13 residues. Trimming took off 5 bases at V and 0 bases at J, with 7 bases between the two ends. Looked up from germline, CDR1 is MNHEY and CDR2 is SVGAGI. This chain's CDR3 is CASSPNTNYGYTF. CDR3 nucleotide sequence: TGTGCCAGCAGTCCCAATACTAACTATGGCTACACCTTC.

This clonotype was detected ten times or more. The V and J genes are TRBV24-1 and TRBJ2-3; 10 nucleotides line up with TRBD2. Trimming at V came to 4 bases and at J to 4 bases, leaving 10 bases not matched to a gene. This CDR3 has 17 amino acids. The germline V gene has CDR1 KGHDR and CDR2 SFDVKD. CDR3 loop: CATSDTPGLAFPDTQYF. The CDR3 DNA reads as TGTGCCACCAGTGACACGCCGGGACTAGCGTTCCCAGATACGCAGTATTTT.

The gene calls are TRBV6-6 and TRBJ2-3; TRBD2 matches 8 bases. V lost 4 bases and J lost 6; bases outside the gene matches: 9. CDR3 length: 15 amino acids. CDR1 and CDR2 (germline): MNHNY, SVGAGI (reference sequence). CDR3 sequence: CASSSLAVPGDTQYF. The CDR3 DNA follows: TGTGCCAGCAGTTCACTAGCGGTCCCCGGCGATACGCAGTATTTT.

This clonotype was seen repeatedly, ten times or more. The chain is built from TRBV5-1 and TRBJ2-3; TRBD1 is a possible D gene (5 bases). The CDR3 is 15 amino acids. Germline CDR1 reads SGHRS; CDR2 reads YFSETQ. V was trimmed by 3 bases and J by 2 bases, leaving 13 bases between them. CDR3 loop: CASSWGTGPTDTQYF. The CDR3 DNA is TGCGCCAGCAGCTGGGGAACAGGACCCACAGATACGCAGTATTTT.

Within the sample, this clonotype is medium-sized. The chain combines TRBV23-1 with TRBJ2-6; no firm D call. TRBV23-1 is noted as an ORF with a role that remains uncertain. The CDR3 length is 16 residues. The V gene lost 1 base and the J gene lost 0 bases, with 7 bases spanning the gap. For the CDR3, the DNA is TGCGCCAGCAGTCAATGGGAAAACTCTGGGGCCAACGTCCTGACTTTC. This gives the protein CASSQWENSGANVLTF.

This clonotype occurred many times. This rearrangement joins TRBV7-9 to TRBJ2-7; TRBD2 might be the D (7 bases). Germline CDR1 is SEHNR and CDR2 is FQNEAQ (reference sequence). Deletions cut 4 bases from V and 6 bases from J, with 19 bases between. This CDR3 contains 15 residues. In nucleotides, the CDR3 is TGTGCCAGCAGCTCCGTTTTGGGGGGGCCGGGCGAGCAGTACTTC. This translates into CASSSVLGGPGEQYF.

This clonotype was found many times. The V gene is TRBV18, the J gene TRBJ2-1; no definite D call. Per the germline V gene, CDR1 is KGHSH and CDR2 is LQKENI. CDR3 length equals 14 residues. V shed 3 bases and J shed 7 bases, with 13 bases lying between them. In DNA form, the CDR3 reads TGTGCCAGCTCACCCCTCCAGCGCGAGAATGAGCAGTTCTTC. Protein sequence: CASSPLQRENEQFF.

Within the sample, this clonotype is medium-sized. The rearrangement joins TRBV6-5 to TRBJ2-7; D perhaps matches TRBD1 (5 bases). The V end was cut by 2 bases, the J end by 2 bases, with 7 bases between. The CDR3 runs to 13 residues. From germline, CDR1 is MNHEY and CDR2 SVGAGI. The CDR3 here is CASSYKTAYEQYF. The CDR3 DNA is TGTGCCAGCAGTTACAAGACAGCCTACGAGCAGTACTTC.

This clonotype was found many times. CDR3 residues: CASSQARGMQGDTQYF. The CDR3 DNA follows: TGCGCCAGCAGCCAAGCCCGGGGCATGCAAGGAGATACGCAGTATTTT. The V and J genes are TRBV4-3 and TRBJ2-3; D tentatively reads TRBD1 or TRBD2 (5 bases each). This CDR3 is built from 16 residues. Trimming shortened V by 1 base and J by 5 bases, and 16 bases separated the two germline ends. The germline gives CDR1 LGHNA, CDR2 YSLEER.

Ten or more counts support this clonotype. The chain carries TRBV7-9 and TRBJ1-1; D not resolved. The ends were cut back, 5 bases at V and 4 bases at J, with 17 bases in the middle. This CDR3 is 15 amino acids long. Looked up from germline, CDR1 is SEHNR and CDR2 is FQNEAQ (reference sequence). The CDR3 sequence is CASSTPGPRATEAFF. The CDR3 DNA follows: TGTGCCAGCAGCACACCTGGGCCCCGGGCCACTGAAGCTTTCTTT.

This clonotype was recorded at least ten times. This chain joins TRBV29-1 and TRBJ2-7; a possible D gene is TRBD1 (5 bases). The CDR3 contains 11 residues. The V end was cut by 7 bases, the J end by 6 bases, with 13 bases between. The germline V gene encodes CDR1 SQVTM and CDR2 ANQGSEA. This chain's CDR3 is CSATTGTEQYF. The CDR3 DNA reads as TGCAGCGCTACAACAGGTACCGAGCAGTACTTC.

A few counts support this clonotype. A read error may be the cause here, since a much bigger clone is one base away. CDR3 sequence reads: CASSQDPEGYTGELVF. For the CDR3, the DNA is TGTGCCAGCAGCCAAGATCCCGAGGGGTACACCGGGGAGCTGGTTTTT. The chain has TRBV3-1 and TRBJ2-2; possibly TRBD1 or TRBD2 for D (5 bases each). This CDR3 contains 16 residues. Germline values: CDR1 LGHDT, CDR2 YNNKEL (reference sequence).

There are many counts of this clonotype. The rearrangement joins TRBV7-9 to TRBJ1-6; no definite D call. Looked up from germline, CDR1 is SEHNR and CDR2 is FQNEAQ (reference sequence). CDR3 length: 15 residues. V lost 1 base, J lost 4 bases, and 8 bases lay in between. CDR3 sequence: CASSLEEKYNSPLHF. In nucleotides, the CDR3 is TGTGCCAGCAGCTTAGAAGAAAAATATAATTCACCCCTCCACTTT.

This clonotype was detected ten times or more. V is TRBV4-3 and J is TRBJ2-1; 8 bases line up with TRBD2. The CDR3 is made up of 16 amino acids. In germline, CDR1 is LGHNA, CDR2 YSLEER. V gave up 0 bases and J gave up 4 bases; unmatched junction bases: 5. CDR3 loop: CASSQDWRGAYNEQFF. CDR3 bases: TGCGCCAGCAGCCAAGATTGGCGGGGGGCTTACAATGAGCAGTTCTTC.